These 19 T cell receptor beta chains came from one sample sequenced in a study of T cell changes during pregnancy in multiple sclerosis. Repertoires were generated with immunoSEQ multiplex PCR, while TCRdb's copy carries only in-frame clones and drops some. The sample gives tens of thousands of clones, 90% to 95% of which show up once; less than 1.5% is in the top ten. Sequences were derived from peripheral blood, sampled after pregnancy. All receptors come from a female donor in good health, enrolled as a control in a pregnancy study.

The rearrangement links TRBV10-3 to TRBJ2-5; 9 nucleotides line up with TRBD1. In germline, CDR1 is ENHRY, CDR2 SYGVKD. V was pared by 2 bases and J by 7 bases, with 2 bases of the junction left unmatched. The CDR3 is 13 amino acids. The CDR3 is CAISEAGQGTQYF. As DNA, the CDR3 is TGTGCCATCAGTGAGGCGGGACAGGGGACCCAGTACTTC.

The chain carries TRBV7-3 and TRBJ1-2; 7 bases are shared with TRBD1. Trimming took 1 base from V and 6 from J; bases not matched to a gene: 2. Germline V gives CDR1 SGHTA, CDR2 FQGTGA. The CDR3 is 13 amino acids. The CDR3 spells CASSLMTGNGYTF. The CDR3 coding sequence is TGTGCCAGCAGCTTAATGACAGGGAATGGCTACACCTTC.

V usage is TRBV7-9 and J usage is TRBJ2-7, with a tentative D call TRBD1 (5 bases). The V gene's germline CDR1 is SEHNR and CDR2 FQNEAQ (reference sequence). The V end lost 5 bases, the J end lost 0 bases, and 20 bases lay between the germline ends. The CDR3 is made up of 17 amino acids. The CDR3 spells CASSPHSRGHSSYEQYF. The CDR3 DNA reads TGTGCCAGCAGCCCCCATAGTCGCGGACACAGCTCCTACGAGCAGTACTTC.

In its sample, this clone was seen a few times. Here the CDR3 reads CASSYSNGHTEAFF. In nucleotides, the CDR3 is TGTGCCAGCAGTTACTCGAACGGTCACACTGAAGCTTTCTTT. The genes are TRBV6-5 and TRBJ1-1; D not certain. The CDR3 sequence is 14 residues long. The germline CDR1 and CDR2 sequences are MNHEY and SVGAGI. V was clipped by 0 bases and J by 3 bases, with 8 bases between them.

V is TRBV5-5 and J is TRBJ1-5; 10 bases are a match to TRBD1. There are 15 residues in the CDR3. The germline V gene encodes CDR1 SGHKS and CDR2 YYEKEE (reference sequence). V lost 6 bases to trimming and J lost 2 bases; unmatched junction nucleotides: 5. The CDR3 loop reads CASTLGQGGNQPQHF. The CDR3 coding sequence is TGTGCCAGCACCCTCGGACAGGGGGGCAATCAGCCCCAGCATTTT.

This clone was found once. The V and J genes are TRBV25-1 and TRBJ2-1; the D is unclear. Germline-derived CDR1 and CDR2 are MGHDK and SYGVNS. V lost 5 bases and J lost 0, with 5 bases in between. The CDR3 covers 13 residues. Written as DNA, the CDR3 is TGTGCCAGCAGTCAGGCCTCCTACAATGAGCAGTTCTTC. It translates to CASSQASYNEQFF.

The rearrangement links TRBV4-1 to TRBJ1-2; 8 bases align to TRBD1. The CDR3 is 16 amino acids. Germline assignment: CDR1 MGHRA and CDR2 YSYEKL. V lost 1 base, J lost 6 bases, and 10 bases stayed unmatched. CDR3 protein: CASSQVTGQGVDGYTF. The CDR3 nucleotides are TGCGCCAGCAGCCAAGTAACAGGACAGGGCGTCGATGGCTACACCTTC.

The V call is TRBV5-4, the J call TRBJ2-3; the match to TRBD2 covers 8 bases. The ends lost 1 base at V and 7 bases at J; junction bases unmatched: 5. CDR1 and CDR2 (germline): SGHNT, YYREEE (reference sequence). The CDR3 is 14 residues long. The CDR3 coding sequence is TGTGCCAGCAGCTTGCCACTAGCGGAATATACGCAGTATTTT. Translating gives CASSLPLAEYTQYF.

V and J are TRBV5-1 and TRBJ2-2, with TRBD1 matching over 7 bases. The CDR3 has 16 residues. The V segment lost 4 bases and the J segment 0 bases; nucleotides outside the gene matches: 6. Germline CDR1 SGHRS, CDR2 YFSETQ. The CDR3 loop is CASSNRDRSNTGELFF. In nucleotides, the CDR3 is TGCGCCAGCAGCAACCGGGACAGATCGAACACCGGGGAGCTGTTTTTT.

The chain is built from TRBV27 and TRBJ1-1, with 8 nucleotides matching TRBD1. Looked up from germline, CDR1 is MNHEY and CDR2 is SMNVEV (reference sequence). V gave up 0 bases and J gave up 6 bases; unmatched junction bases: 12. This CDR3 is built from 17 residues. The CDR3 DNA sequence: TGTGCCAGCAGTTTATCCCCAGGGGGCGGACGTGACGCTGAAGCTTTCTTT. Its protein product is CASSLSPGGGRDAEAFF.

The table lists this clone with a count of one. The rearrangement links TRBV15 to TRBJ1-4, with a tentative D call TRBD1 (6 bases). Germline V gene data show CDR1 as LNHNV and CDR2 as YYDKDF (reference sequence). Trimming left V 3 bases short and J 0 bases short, with 11 bases between. The CDR3 length is 16 residues. The DNA of the CDR3 is TGTGCCACCAGCAGTCAGAGACAGGCAACTAATGAAAAACTGTTTTTT. Translation gives CATSSQRQATNEKLFF.

The chain carries TRBV27 and TRBJ2-3; a weak D match, TRBD1 (6 bases). Germline V CDR1 and CDR2: MNHEY, SMNVEV (reference sequence). Trimming cost V 5 bases and J 1 base, with 13 bases left between them. This CDR3 region has 15 residues. The CDR3 loop is CASSNTGLGTDTQYF. The CDR3 DNA reads as TGTGCCAGCAGTAATACAGGGTTAGGCACAGATACGCAGTATTTT.

The V call is TRBV4-1, the J call TRBJ1-5; TRBD1 might be the D (5 bases). Germline V gene data show CDR1 as MGHRA and CDR2 as YSYEKL. V shed 3 bases and J shed 5 bases, with 8 bases lying between them. The CDR3 contains 13 residues. DNA of the CDR3: TGCGCCAGCAGCCAGCAAGGGGATCAGCCCCAGCATTTT. Translation gives CASSQQGDQPQHF.

The rearrangement uses TRBV4-1 and TRBJ1-4, with 8 bases matching TRBD1. The CDR3 is 14 residues long. Germline CDR1 reads MGHRA; CDR2 reads YSYEKL. After removal of 4 bases from V and 8 bases from J, the junction contained 6 bases not matched to a gene. The CDR3 spells CASSRNRGGEKLFF. As DNA, the CDR3 is TGCGCCAGCAGCCGGAACAGGGGGGGAGAAAAACTGTTTTTT.

J is TRBJ2-7 and V is TRBV27, with TRBD1 matching 9 bases. There are 17 residues in the CDR3. V trimming: 3 bases; J trimming: 3 bases; junction bases outside the gene matches: 12. The V gene's germline CDR1 is MNHEY and CDR2 SMNVEV (reference sequence). The chain's CDR3 is CASSFLAGTGSGYEQYF. CDR3 sequence (DNA): TGTGCCAGCAGTTTTCTAGCCGGGACAGGGTCCGGCTACGAGCAGTACTTC.

CDR3 region: CASSQEDGTGTYYGYTF. CDR3 nucleotides: TGCGCCAGCAGCCAAGAAGATGGGACAGGGACCTACTATGGCTACACCTTC. The chain is built from TRBV4-3 and TRBJ1-2, with 9 bases that match TRBD1. Germline lookup yields CDR1 LGHNA and CDR2 YSLEER. The CDR3 is 17 residues long. Germline trimming cut 0 bases from V and 3 bases from J; bases unmatched to any gene: 8.

This clone is a singleton in its sample. The chain uses TRBV19 and TRBJ2-7; TRBD1 agrees at 8 bases. Germline CDR1 LNHDA, CDR2 SQIVND (reference sequence). The CDR3 has 14 residues. J lost 3 bases, V lost 5 bases, and 6 bases had no gene match. CDR3 amino acids: CASSPPGQVYEQYF. The CDR3 nucleotides are TGTGCCAGTAGTCCGCCGGGACAGGTCTACGAGCAGTACTTC.

This chain joins TRBV9 and TRBJ1-6, with 9 bases identical to TRBD1. Germline CDR1 SGDLS, CDR2 YYNGEE. V shed 4 bases, J shed 7 bases, and the junction held 6 bases outside the gene matches. CDR3 length: 15 residues. The CDR3 is CASSSRTGENSPLHF. In nucleotides, the CDR3 is TGTGCCAGCAGCTCCCGGACAGGGGAAAATTCACCCCTCCACTTT.

The V call is TRBV11-2, the J call TRBJ2-3; D might be TRBD2 (6 bases). V lost 4 bases to trimming and J lost 0 bases, with 20 bases between them. The germline gives CDR1 SGHAT, CDR2 FQNNGV. CDR3 length equals 18 residues. The chain's CDR3 is CASSSFPIADPSTDTQYF. CDR3 in DNA: TGTGCCAGCAGCTCCTTTCCTATAGCGGACCCTAGCACAGATACGCAGTATTTT.